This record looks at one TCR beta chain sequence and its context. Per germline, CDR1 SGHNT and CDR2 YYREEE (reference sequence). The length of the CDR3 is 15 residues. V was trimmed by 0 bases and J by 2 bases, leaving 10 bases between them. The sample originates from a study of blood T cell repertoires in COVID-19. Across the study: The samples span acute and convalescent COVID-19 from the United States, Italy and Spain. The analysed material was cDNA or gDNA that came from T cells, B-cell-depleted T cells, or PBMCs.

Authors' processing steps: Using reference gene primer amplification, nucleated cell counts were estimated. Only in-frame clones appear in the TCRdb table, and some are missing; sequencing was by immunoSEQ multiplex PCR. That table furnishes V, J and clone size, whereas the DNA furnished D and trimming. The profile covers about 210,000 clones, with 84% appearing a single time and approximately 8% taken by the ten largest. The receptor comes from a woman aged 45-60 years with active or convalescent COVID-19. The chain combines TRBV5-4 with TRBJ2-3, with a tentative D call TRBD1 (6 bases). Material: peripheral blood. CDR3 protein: CASSLAGTLTDTQYF. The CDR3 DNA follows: TGTGCCAGCAGCTTGGCCGGGACACTCACAGATACGCAGTATTTT.